Presented here are 25 T cell receptor beta chains from one specimen sequenced in a study of blood T cells in healthy people across ages. The use of a sample-barcoded 5' primer and a J-beta primer mix characterized a second PCR of roughly 6 to 11 cycles. Each CDR3 protein gets one entry after TCRdb re-called the 5' RACE reads with MiXCR. The sample includes 1.5 million to 2 million distinct CDR3 sequences, 25% to 30% of them seen just once. The specimen sequenced was blood. The receptors were sampled from a woman between 25 and 40 years old in good health.

The chain carries TRBV12-3 or TRBV12-4 and TRBJ2-7; TRBD2 matches 15 bases. The length of the CDR3 is 18 residues. V lost 5 bases to trimming and J lost 0 bases; unmatched junction nucleotides: 8. CDR3 in amino acids: CASSNPGLAGGSSYEQYF. The CDR3, as DNA: TGTGCCAGCAGTAATCCGGGACTAGCGGGGGGAAGCTCCTACGAGCAGTACTTC.

This clonotype has only a few counts. CDR3 nucleotides: TGTGCTTCGACGGGACAGGGCTATGGCTACACCTTC. This encodes CASTGQGYGYTF. The J gene is TRBJ1-2, the V gene TRBV2, with 9 bases lining up with TRBD1. CDR1 and CDR2 (germline): SNHLY, FYNNEI. This CDR3 is 12 amino acids long. Full variable domain (outside the CDR3, taken from reference TRBV2 and TRBJ1-2): EPEVTQTPSHQVTQMGQEVILRCVPISNHLYFYWYRQILGQKVEFLVSFYNNEISEKSEIFDDQFSVERPDGSNFTLKIRSTKLEDSAMYFCASTGQGYGYTFGSGTRLTVV.

The chain is built from TRBV10-3 and TRBJ1-2; no definite D call. Trimming left V 5 bases short and J 2 bases short, with 12 bases between. Germline CDR1 and CDR2: ENHRY and SYGVKD. This CDR3 region has 14 residues. CDR3 loop: CAISTAGTNYGYTF. For the CDR3, the DNA is TGTGCCATCAGTACAGCTGGAACGAACTATGGCTACACCTTC.

Comments on this clonotype: At one end the junction does not follow the germline gene, possibly because of a read error. The gene calls are TRBV10-3 and TRBJ1-5, with D uncertain. Germline CDR1 reads ENHRY; CDR2 reads SYGVKD. The CDR3 is made up of 14 amino acids. CDR3 sequence (DNA): TGTGCCATCGGTGACCCTGCCCCCGGTCAGCCCCAGCATTTT. It specifies CAIGDPAPGQPQHF.

The sample holds many counts of this clonotype. The chain recombines TRBV20-1 with TRBJ2-1; perhaps D is TRBD1 or TRBD2 (5 bases each). Between the trimmed V and J ends, which lost 5 bases and 3 bases, there was a span of 17 bases. The CDR3 is 15 residues long. CDR1 is DFQATT, CDR2 SNEGSKA, per germline (reference sequence). The CDR3 DNA reads TGCAGTGCTGAAAATCCCGGGACGGACTACAATGAGCAGTTCTTC. This sequence encodes CSAENPGTDYNEQFF.

The V and J genes are TRBV6-1 and TRBJ2-3; 7 nucleotides line up with TRBD2. The CDR3 runs 17 residues. With V trimmed by 7 bases and J by 0 bases, 13 bases remained unmatched. Germline V CDR1 and CDR2: MNHNS, SASEGT. CDR3 coding DNA: TGTGCCAGCACCCCCAATTGGCTAGCGGAAAGCACAGATACGCAGTATTTT. Amino acids: CASTPNWLAESTDTQYF.

This clonotype has only a few counts. This chain connects TRBV5-1 to TRBJ2-7; 7 nucleotides line up with TRBD1. The CDR3 sequence is 14 residues long. V was pared by 2 bases and J by 6 bases, with 8 bases of the junction left unmatched. In germline, CDR1 is SGHRS, CDR2 YFSETQ. The CDR3 DNA is TGCGCCAGCAGCTTTGGGACAGAGATACCCGAGCAGTACTTC. Protein product: CASSFGTEIPEQYF. Full variable domain (rest looked up from reference TRBV5-1 and TRBJ2-7): KAGVTQTPRYLIKTRGQQVTLSCSPISGHRSVSWYQQTPGQGLQFLFEYFSETQRNKGNFPGRFSGRQFSNSRSEMNVSTLELGDSALYLCASSFGTEIPEQYFGPGTRLTVT.

This clonotype has only a few counts. This sequence may be a read error, since a much larger clone differs from it by one base. As DNA, the CDR3 is TGCAGCGCTGGGGGTCCCTACGAGCAGTACTTC. It encodes CSAGGPYEQYF. The V call is TRBV29-1, the J call TRBJ2-7; D tentatively reads TRBD1 or TRBD2 (5 bases each). This CDR3 has 11 amino acids. Germline V gives CDR1 SQVTM, CDR2 ANQGSEA. Trimming pared 7 bases from V and 2 bases from J, leaving 9 bases between.

This clonotype turned up a few times. The rearrangement joins TRBV29-1 to TRBJ2-7; D ambiguous. CDR3 length: 13 amino acids. V was trimmed by 3 bases and J by 0 bases, leaving 9 bases between them. In germline, CDR1 is SQVTM, CDR2 ANQGSEA. CDR3 nucleotides: TGCAGCGTTGAGAATCGGAGCTCCTACGAGCAGTACTTC. Its translation is CSVENRSSYEQYF.

This clonotype was picked up many times. The chain joins TRBV2 to TRBJ2-5; 7 bases line up with TRBD2. The CDR3 runs to 14 residues. Unmatched junction bases numbered 5, after V lost 6 bases and J lost 1 base. The V gene's germline CDR1 is SNHLY and CDR2 FYNNEI. CDR3 DNA: TGTGCCAGCAGGGCCGGGAGGACCCAAGAGACCCAGTACTTC. Protein sequence: CASRAGRTQETQYF.

This clonotype was seen only a few times. The CDR3 loop reads CASSLRLNSPLHF. CDR3 coding DNA: TGTGCCAGCAGCCTACGACTGAATTCACCCCTCCACTTT. This sequence joins TRBV14 and TRBJ1-6; the D is unclear. This CDR3 is 13 amino acids long. Trimming shortened V by 4 bases and J by 7 bases, and 8 bases separated the two germline ends. From germline, CDR1 is SGHDN and CDR2 FVKESK.

At least ten counts were recorded for this clonotype. The chain has TRBV5-1 and TRBJ2-6; D is uncertain. The CDR3 is 15 amino acids. The germline CDR1 and CDR2 sequences are SGHRS and YFSETQ. Trimming took off 3 bases at V and 0 bases at J, with 7 bases between the two ends. In nucleotides, the CDR3 is TGCGCCAGCAGCTCCCAAACCTCTGGGGCCAACGTCCTGACTTTC. As protein: CASSSQTSGANVLTF.

V is TRBV12-3 or TRBV12-4 and J is TRBJ1-2; possible D gene TRBD1, 6 bases. The ends were cut back, 2 bases at V and 7 bases at J, with 14 bases in the middle. This CDR3 spans 14 amino acids. CDR3 nucleotides: TGTGCCAGCAGTTTAAACAGGGAGGATACTGGCTACACCTTC. It encodes CASSLNREDTGYTF.

Regarding this clonotype: Mismatch with germline at one junction end may stem from a read error. Written as DNA, the CDR3 is TGTGTCACCAGTGAGTCAACTTCCTCCTACAATGAGCAGTTCTTC. Its protein product is CVTSESTSSYNEQFF. The chain joins TRBV24-1 to TRBJ2-1; D ambiguous. Germline V lookup: CDR1 KGHDR, CDR2 SFDVKD. CDR3 length: 15 amino acids.

This clonotype has a handful of counts. The chain uses TRBV7-9 and TRBJ1-6; no clear D gene. The germline V gene has CDR1 SEHNR and CDR2 FQNEAQ (reference sequence). The CDR3 spans 16 residues. Trimming removed 5 bases from V and 0 bases from J, with 11 bases in between. CDR3 sequence (DNA): TGTGCCAGCAGCCCGAGGGTGGGCTCCTATAATTCACCCCTCCACTTT. Protein product: CASSPRVGSYNSPLHF.

This clonotype was counted between two and nine times. The chain combines TRBV25-1 with TRBJ1-2; D unclear. The CDR3 is 11 residues long. V was pared by 5 bases and J by 8 bases, with 9 bases between. CDR1 is MGHDK, CDR2 SYGVNS, per germline. The CDR3 DNA reads as TGTGCCAGCAGTAACCCCAAAGGCTACACCTTC. It specifies CASSNPKGYTF.

This chain uses TRBV7-2 with TRBJ2-7; 11 bases fit TRBD2. CDR3 size: 15 residues. V was clipped by 4 bases and J by 4 bases; unmatched bases: 6. Germline V gives CDR1 SGHTA, CDR2 FQGNSA. The CDR3 DNA is TGTGCCAGCAGCTCTTTGACTAGCGGGATATACGAGCAGTACTTC. Translating it yields CASSSLTSGIYEQYF.

This clonotype has a handful of counts. The chain joins TRBV4-3 to TRBJ1-2; the D is unclear. V lost 3 bases and J lost 2, with 13 bases in between. The length of the CDR3 is 15 residues. Germline CDR1 is LGHNA and CDR2 is YSLEER. In DNA, the CDR3 is TGCGCCAGCAGCCAGGCCGACGGAGGAAACTATGGCTACACCTTC. It encodes CASSQADGGNYGYTF.

The chain combines TRBV3-1 with TRBJ2-5; TRBD2 matches at 7 bases. TRBJ2-7 matches the DNA end more closely, so the J call is doubtful. CDR1 is LGHDT, CDR2 YNNKEL, per germline (reference sequence). This CDR3 region has 17 residues. CDR3 sequence (DNA): TGTGCCAGCAGCCGGAATCCCTTACGGGAGGTTCTGGACGAGCAGTACTTC. This codes for CASSRNPLREVLDEQYF.

This clonotype has just a few counts. The chain recombines TRBV18 with TRBJ2-3; D is undetermined. The CDR3 is 14 amino acids. CDR1 KGHSH and CDR2 LQKENI come from the germline V gene. V dropped 2 bases and J dropped 6 bases, with 12 bases sitting between them. Here the CDR3 DNA reads TGTGCCAGCTCACCAGTTAACGGTCGGGATACGCAGTATTTT. Its protein is CASSPVNGRDTQYF.

This clonotype was seen a few times. The CDR3 region has the DNA TGCAGCGTCCAGGTCAGGGGCTATGGCTACACCTTC. It translates to CSVQVRGYGYTF. The chain couples TRBV29-1 to TRBJ1-2, with D possibly being TRBD1 (6 bases). The ends were cut back, 6 bases at V and 4 bases at J, with 12 bases in the middle. The CDR3 is 12 residues long. Germline V gene sequence: CDR1 SQVTM, CDR2 ANQGSEA.

V usage is TRBV28 and J usage is TRBJ1-5; 7 bases line up with TRBD1. The CDR3 consists of 20 residues. CDR1 and CDR2 (germline): MDHEN, SYDVKM. V shed 6 bases, J shed 0 bases, and the junction held 20 bases outside the gene matches. The CDR3 sequence: CASRVYTPQTGAYSNQPQHF. CDR3 DNA sequence: TGTGCCAGCAGAGTTTATACCCCACAAACAGGGGCCTATAGCAATCAGCCCCAGCATTTT.

A note on this clonotype: Sequence at one end of the junction differs from germline and may be a read error. The chain carries TRBV29-1 and TRBJ2-2; 9 nucleotides match TRBD1. The CDR3 length is 14 residues. Germline V lookup: CDR1 SQVTM, CDR2 ANQGSEA. In nucleotides, the CDR3 is TGCAACGTTGAGAACAGGGGGCGCTCCGGGGAGCTGTTTTTT. Amino acids: CNVENRGRSGELFF.

The chain recombines TRBV24-1 with TRBJ2-5; 12 bases align to TRBD2. This CDR3 region has 14 residues. The germline V gene encodes CDR1 KGHDR and CDR2 SFDVKD. Losses at the gene ends were 9 bases for V and 7 bases for J; bases not matched to a gene: 8. In DNA, the CDR3 is TGTGCCACCGCTAGCGGGAGGGCCGGTGTGACCCAGTACTTC. It encodes CATASGRAGVTQYF.

The CDR3 nucleotides read TGCGCCAGCAGCCCGGGGGGCCTCGGAGATACGCAGTATTTT. Its protein is CASSPGGLGDTQYF. The gene calls are TRBV4-1 and TRBJ2-3; D perhaps matches TRBD2 (7 bases). Looked up from germline, CDR1 is MGHRA and CDR2 is YSYEKL. V was cut by 4 bases and J by 5 bases, with 13 bases left in between. The CDR3 loop spans 14 amino acids.